This T cell receptor (beta chain) was captured in a study of blood T cell repertoires in COVID-19. This clone was seen just once. Authors' processing steps: Amplified reference gene primers provided the basis for estimating nucleated cell counts. Data came from immunoSEQ multiplex PCR; TCRdb stores just in-frame clones and leaves some out. V, J and clone size were drawn from that table, and D and trimming were deduced from the DNA. The sample yields around 250,000 clones, roughly 88% seen once. The CDR3 spans 15 residues. Deletions cut 7 bases from V and 6 bases from J, with 18 bases between. Germline loops: CDR1 MNHEY, CDR2 SMNVEV (reference sequence).

The sample comprised peripheral blood. The clonotype was recovered from a man between 25 and 39 years old who had recovered from COVID-19. This sequence joins TRBV27 and TRBJ1-4; D gene uncertain. CDR3 protein: CASTASGGLDEKLFF. CDR3 DNA sequence: TGTGCCAGCACCGCCTCGGGAGGGTTGGATGAAAAACTGTTTTTT.